This T cell receptor (beta chain) emerged from a study of T cell clusters in autoimmune cytopenias. This CDR3 spans 13 amino acids. CDR1 is MNHEY, CDR2 SMNVEV, per germline (reference sequence). Broader study findings: TRB repertoire shifts in secondary cytopenia and chronic lymphocytic leukemia mostly reflected lymphoma, not autoimmunity. Comparing secondary cytopenia with chronic lymphocytic leukemia showed no cluster-lack signature, apparently masked by lymphoma repertoire. Compared with active autoimmune hepatitis patients, healthy donors showed almost three-fold more exclusive TRB clusters. Clustering suggested that physiological T cell clusters were missing in primary autoimmune cytopenia patients.

Of note for this clonotype: Its specificity is not known.

TRB rearrangements were amplified by touch-down multiplex PCR with mixed TRB-A/B primers. TCRdb reprocessed the multiplex PCR reads, keeping one entry per CDR3 protein, no DNA. The sample has fewer than 15,000 distinct CDR3 sequences, and its top ten clones hold approximately 2%. TRB amplification used roughly 250 ng of peripheral blood genomic DNA. The receptor comes from a human donor with an autoimmune cytopenia or autoimmune hepatitis (not recorded which). The sequencing sample was made of peripheral blood. The rearrangement uses TRBV27 and TRBJ1-6. The CDR3 loop is CASSSPGTETLHF.